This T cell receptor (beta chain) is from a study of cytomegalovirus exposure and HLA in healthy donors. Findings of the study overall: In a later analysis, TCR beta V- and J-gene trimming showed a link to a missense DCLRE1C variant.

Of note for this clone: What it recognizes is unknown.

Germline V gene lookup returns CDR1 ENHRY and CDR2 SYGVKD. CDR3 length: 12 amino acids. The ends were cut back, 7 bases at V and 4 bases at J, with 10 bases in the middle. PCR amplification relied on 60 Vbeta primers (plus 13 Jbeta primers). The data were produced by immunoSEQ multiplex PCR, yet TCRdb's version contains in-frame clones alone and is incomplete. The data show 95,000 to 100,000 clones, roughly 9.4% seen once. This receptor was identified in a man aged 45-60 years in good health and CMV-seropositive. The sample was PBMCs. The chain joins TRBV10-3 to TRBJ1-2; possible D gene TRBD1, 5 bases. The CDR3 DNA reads TGTGCCATCACCCAGGGAACCTATGGCTACACCTTC. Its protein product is CAITQGTYGYTF.